Below are 23 T cell receptor beta chains sequenced from a single sample in a study of identical twins. Each CDR3 protein is one row after TCRdb ran MiXCR on the 5' RACE reads. The sample lists around 250,000 distinct CDR3 sequences, approximately 8.3% seen once, with roughly 3% in the top ten. These records were also assigned to another study, of yellow fever vaccine responses in identical twins.

The sample was CD8+ T cells sorted from blood. The origin of the receptors is a woman between 18 and 29 years old in good health.

This clonotype was detected only a few times. The chain carries TRBV3-1 and TRBJ2-1; TRBD1 agrees at 9 bases. Germline-derived CDR1 and CDR2 are LGHDT and YNNKEL (reference sequence). The CDR3 runs 17 residues. V lost 1 base, J lost 5 bases, and 9 bases stayed unmatched. CDR3 in amino acids: CASSQGKYRGRDNEQFF. The CDR3 bases are TGTGCCAGCAGCCAAGGGAAATACAGGGGGCGAGACAATGAGCAGTTCTTC.

This clonotype was counted at least ten times. This sequence joins TRBV29-1 and TRBJ2-1; unclear D gene. The CDR3 spans 11 residues. Trimming pared 1 base from V and 10 bases from J, leaving 8 bases between. Germline CDR1 SQVTM, CDR2 ANQGSEA. Here the CDR3 DNA reads TGCAGCGTTGAAGTGAGTTACGAGCAGTTCTTC. Encoded protein: CSVEVSYEQFF.

This clonotype was counted a few times. CDR3 sequence reads: CASSLSPGIHEQFF. The CDR3 DNA reads TGTGCCAGCAGCTTAAGTCCAGGGATCCATGAGCAGTTCTTC. This rearrangement joins TRBV7-9 to TRBJ2-1; the D gene is possibly TRBD1 (5 bases). In germline, CDR1 is SEHNR, CDR2 FQNEAQ (reference sequence). Deletions cut 2 bases from V and 8 bases from J, with 13 bases between. CDR3 length: 14 residues.

The rearrangement links TRBV5-6 to TRBJ2-5; TRBD1 might be the D (6 bases). The germline V gene encodes CDR1 SGHDT and CDR2 YYEEEE. Trimming removed 0 bases at V and 5 bases at J, with 26 bases between. The CDR3 loop spans 19 amino acids. The CDR3 sequence: CASSLGSNFWGQLGETQYF. The CDR3 DNA follows: TGTGCCAGCAGCTTGGGCTCGAATTTTTGGGGGCAGTTAGGCGAGACCCAGTACTTC. The full variable domain, completed using reference TRBV5-6 and TRBJ2-5, is DAGVTQSPTHLIKTRGQQVTLRCSPKSGHDTVSWYQQALGQGPQFIFQYYEEEERQRGNFPDRFSGHQFPNYSSELNVNALLLGDSALYLCASSLGSNFWGQLGETQYFGPGTRLLVL.

The chain is built from TRBV2 and TRBJ2-4, with TRBD2 matching 8 bases. CDR1 SNHLY and CDR2 FYNNEI come from the germline V gene. The CDR3 runs 17 residues. The V and J ends lost 6 bases and 0 bases, in that order; junction bases with no gene match: 10. The CDR3 is CASSVGTGGVAKNIQYF. The CDR3 region has the DNA TGTGCCAGCAGCGTAGGCACGGGGGGGGTAGCCAAAAACATTCAGTACTTC.

In this sample, this clonotype turned up a few times. The chain carries TRBV27 and TRBJ2-2, with TRBD1 matching over 7 bases. The CDR3 has 15 amino acids. The V gene end was trimmed by 1 base and the J gene end by 3 bases; junction bases not matched to a gene: 2. From germline, CDR1 is MNHEY and CDR2 SMNVEV (reference sequence). This CDR3 is CASSLYGTDTGELFF. The CDR3 bases are TGTGCCAGCAGTTTATATGGGACAGACACCGGGGAGCTGTTTTTT.

The J gene is TRBJ2-2, the V gene TRBV6-2 or TRBV6-3; 9 bases are shared with TRBD1. The CDR3 consists of 16 residues. Germline CDR1 MNHEY, CDR2 SVGEGT. V was pared by 2 bases and J by 5 bases, with 6 bases of the junction left unmatched. This chain's CDR3 is CASSYETGGMTGELFF. The CDR3 DNA reads as TGTGCCAGCAGTTACGAGACAGGGGGTATGACCGGGGAGCTGTTTTTT.

This clonotype was seen at least ten times. The chain is built from TRBV20-1 and TRBJ2-1, with TRBD2 identical over 8 bases. After removal of 0 bases from V and 4 bases from J, the junction contained 11 bases not matched to a gene. The CDR3 length is 17 residues. Looked up from germline, CDR1 is DFQATT and CDR2 is SNEGSKA (reference sequence). CDR3 nucleotides: TGCAGTGCTAGAGACGGGGGGGGCTTACACCTTTACAATGAGCAGTTCTTC. This translates into CSARDGGGLHLYNEQFF.

The chain is built from TRBV3-1 and TRBJ2-2, with TRBD2 identical over 7 bases. After removal of 4 bases from V and 3 bases from J, the junction contained 5 bases not matched to a gene. The CDR3 is 15 residues long. Germline values: CDR1 LGHDT, CDR2 YNNKEL (reference sequence). CDR3 sequence (DNA): TGTGCCAGCAGCCTCGGGGGGTCGGACACCGGGGAGCTGTTTTTT. It is translated as CASSLGGSDTGELFF.

The rearrangement uses TRBV7-6 and TRBJ2-7; D unresolved. Trimming cost V 6 bases and J 1 base, with 13 bases left between them. The length of the CDR3 is 14 residues. Germline V gene sequence: CDR1 SGHVS, CDR2 FNYEAQ. In nucleotides, the CDR3 is TGTGCCAGCAGTTTCACCAGGAATTCCTACGAGCAGTACTTC. This encodes CASSFTRNSYEQYF.

This clonotype came up many times. V is TRBV28 and J is TRBJ2-7; 8 nucleotides align to TRBD1. The CDR3 runs 16 residues. Germline CDR1 reads MDHEN; CDR2 reads SYDVKM. The V segment lost 1 base and the J segment 5 bases; nucleotides outside the gene matches: 10. The DNA for the CDR3 is TGTGCCAGCAGTTTATCTATAGGACAGGGAGGCGACGAGCAGTACTTC. Amino acids: CASSLSIGQGGDEQYF.

Many counts were recorded for this clonotype. The chain is built from TRBV7-9 and TRBJ1-4; no reliable D call. The CDR3 has 14 residues. Trimming cost V 1 base and J 4 bases, with 7 bases left between them. The germline gives CDR1 SEHNR, CDR2 FQNEAQ (reference sequence). The CDR3 protein is CASSLGRSNEKLFF. CDR3 DNA sequence: TGTGCCAGCAGCTTAGGGAGAAGTAATGAAAAACTGTTTTTT. The whole variable domain, remainder taken from reference TRBV7-9 and TRBJ1-4, is DTGVSQNPRHKITKRGQNVTFRCDPISEHNRLYWYRQTLGQGPEFLTYFQNEAQLEKSRLLSDRFSAERPKGSFSTLEIQRTEQGDSAMYLCASSLGRSNEKLFFGSGTQLSVL.

There are many counts of this clonotype. The CDR3 region is CASSQAVVTDTQYF. The CDR3 DNA is TGCGCCAGCAGCCAGGCGGTAGTCACAGATACGCAGTATTTT. The chain carries TRBV4-1 and TRBJ2-3; no clear D. Between the trimmed V and J ends, which lost 3 bases and 2 bases, there was a span of 9 bases. The CDR3 contains 14 residues. Germline CDR1 reads MGHRA; CDR2 reads YSYEKL.

This clonotype was found many times. The chain combines TRBV27 with TRBJ2-7; D is undetermined. The V and J ends lost 0 bases and 0 bases respectively, with 6 bases between them. Germline CDR1 reads MNHEY; CDR2 reads SMNVEV (reference sequence). The CDR3 consists of 14 residues. CDR3 in DNA: TGTGCCAGCAGTTTATCTACAGCCTCCTACGAGCAGTACTTC. This codes for CASSLSTASYEQYF.

CDR3 sequence: CSARTGGEQFF. CDR3 sequence (DNA): TGCAGTGCTAGAACCGGAGGTGAGCAGTTCTTC. The chain carries TRBV20-1 and TRBJ2-1; D might be TRBD2 (5 bases). Germline values: CDR1 DFQATT, CDR2 SNEGSKA (reference sequence). This CDR3 comprises 11 residues. Trimming left V 2 bases short and J 9 bases short, with 8 bases between.

The chain recombines TRBV4-3 with TRBJ2-7; D is possibly TRBD1 (5 bases). Germline assignment: CDR1 LGHNA and CDR2 YSLEER. The CDR3 runs 15 residues. Trimming removed 0 bases at V and 4 bases at J, with 13 bases between. The CDR3 nucleotides are TGCGCCAGCAGCCAAGATCAGGACATATGGTACGAGCAGTACTTC. Its translation is CASSQDQDIWYEQYF.

This clonotype came up many times. The CDR3 loop is CASSLWGRQGTYNEQFF. CDR3 in DNA: TGCGCCAGCAGCTTGTGGGGCCGCCAGGGGACTTACAATGAGCAGTTCTTC. The rearrangement joins TRBV5-1 to TRBJ2-1, with D perhaps given as TRBD1 or TRBD2 (6 bases each). Trimming took off 1 base at V and 4 bases at J, with 18 bases between the two ends. The CDR3 consists of 17 residues. Germline CDR1 reads SGHRS; CDR2 reads YFSETQ. The complete variable domain, with remaining parts taken from reference TRBV5-1 and TRBJ2-1, reads KAGVTQTPRYLIKTRGQQVTLSCSPISGHRSVSWYQQTPGQGLQFLFEYFSETQRNKGNFPGRFSGRQFSNSRSEMNVSTLELGDSALYLCASSLWGRQGTYNEQFFGPGTRLTVL.

The genes are TRBV29-1 and TRBJ2-5; 10 nucleotides match TRBD1. Germline lookup yields CDR1 SQVTM and CDR2 ANQGSEA. CDR3 size: 15 residues. The ends lost 3 bases at V and 9 bases at J; junction bases unmatched: 13. The CDR3 DNA follows: TGCAGCGTTGAGCGAGGGACAGGGGATCATAAAGCCCAGTACTTC. Translation gives CSVERGTGDHKAQYF.

This clonotype was picked up a small number of times. This chain connects TRBV27 to TRBJ2-7; D gene unclear. The CDR3 consists of 13 residues. CDR1 and CDR2 (germline): MNHEY, SMNVEV (reference sequence). Deletions cut 5 bases from V and 0 bases from J, with 8 bases between. Written as DNA, the CDR3 is TGTGCCAGCAGTCAATGGAGCTCCTACGAGCAGTACTTC. Translated: CASSQWSSYEQYF.

The rearrangement joins TRBV7-9 to TRBJ2-7; 8 positions agree with TRBD1. V was clipped by 3 bases and J by 5 bases; unmatched bases: 9. This CDR3 region has 15 residues. CDR1 and CDR2 (germline): SEHNR, FQNEAQ (reference sequence). The CDR3 sequence: CASSLAQGAVDEQYF. The CDR3 bases are TGTGCCAGCAGCTTGGCTCAGGGGGCGGTGGACGAGCAGTACTTC.

The V gene is TRBV20-1, the J gene TRBJ2-7; the D gene could be TRBD1 or TRBD2 (5 bases each). The germline gives CDR1 DFQATT, CDR2 SNEGSKA (reference sequence). Deletions cut 2 bases from V and 4 bases from J, with 24 bases between. The CDR3 is made up of 17 amino acids. The chain's CDR3 is CSARYDYGGELFYEQYF. The CDR3 nucleotides are TGCAGTGCTAGATACGACTATGGGGGAGAACTGTTTTACGAGCAGTACTTC.

In its sample, this clonotype was seen many times. This chain joins TRBV4-3 and TRBJ2-7; 8 bases fit TRBD1. CDR3 length: 15 amino acids. The V segment lost 0 bases and the J segment 5 bases; nucleotides outside the gene matches: 6. Germline lookup yields CDR1 LGHNA and CDR2 YSLEER. CDR3 sequence: CASSQDRQGADEQYF. Here the CDR3 DNA reads TGCGCCAGCAGCCAAGATCGCCAGGGGGCCGACGAGCAGTACTTC.

The V call is TRBV20-1, the J call TRBJ2-7; D call uncertain. Trimming stripped 5 bases from V and 3 bases from J, with 8 bases between. Germline V gene data show CDR1 as DFQATT and CDR2 as SNEGSKA (reference sequence). The CDR3 covers 11 residues. The CDR3 DNA follows: TGCAGTGCTGCCGGTAGCTACGAGCAGTACTTC. Amino acids: CSAAGSYEQYF.